This T cell receptor (beta chain) was identified in a study of T-cell reconstitution after alpha-beta-depleted transplantation in children. The sample holds many counts of this clonotype. This sample's TCRbeta library carried unique molecular identifier barcodes. MiXCR, run by TCRdb on the PCR reads, gives a single entry per CDR3 protein. In the table there are more than 200,000 distinct CDR3 sequences, approximately 9.8% of which are singletons. This CDR3 region has 17 residues. The germline V gene encodes CDR1 SGHRS and CDR2 YFSETQ. Trimming took off 0 bases at V and 0 bases at J, with 15 bases between the two ends.

This TCR was sampled from a human donor who donated a stem cell graft to a child with SCID. Source: PBMCs from the stem cell graft donor, taken from the stem cell graft. The chain combines TRBV5-1 with TRBJ1-1; D call uncertain. The CDR3 is CASSLGAGGAMNTEAFF. In DNA, the CDR3 is TGCGCCAGCAGCTTGGGGGCGGGTGGAGCGATGAACACTGAAGCTTTCTTT.